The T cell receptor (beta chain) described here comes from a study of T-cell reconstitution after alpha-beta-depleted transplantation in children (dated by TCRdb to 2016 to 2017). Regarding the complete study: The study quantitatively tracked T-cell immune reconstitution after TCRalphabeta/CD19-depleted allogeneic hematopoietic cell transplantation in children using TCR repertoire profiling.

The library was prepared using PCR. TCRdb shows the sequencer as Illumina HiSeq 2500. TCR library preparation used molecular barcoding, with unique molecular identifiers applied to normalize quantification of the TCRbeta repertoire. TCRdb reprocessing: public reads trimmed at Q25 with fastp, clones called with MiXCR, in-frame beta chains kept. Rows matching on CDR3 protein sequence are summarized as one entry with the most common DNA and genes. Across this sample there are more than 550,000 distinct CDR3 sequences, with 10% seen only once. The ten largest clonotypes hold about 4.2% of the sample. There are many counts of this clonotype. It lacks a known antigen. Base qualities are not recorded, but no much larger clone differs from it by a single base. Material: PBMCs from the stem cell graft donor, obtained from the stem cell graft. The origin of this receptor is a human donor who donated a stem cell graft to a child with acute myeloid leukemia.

The CDR3 has the sequence CSAVTGADTQYF. The sequence in DNA is TGCAGCGCCGTAACAGGGGCCGATACGCAGTATTTT. Recombination linked TRBV29-1 to TRBJ2-3, with 7 bases in between that match TRBD1. V loses 7 bases at its end and J loses 6 bases; junction bases beyond the gene matches: 7. The cysteine opens and the phenylalanine closes a CDR3 of 12 amino acids. The read is trimmed to its CDR3 DNA, 36 bases read in frame from base 1. CDR1 SQVTM and CDR2 ANQGSEA are derived from the germline V gene.